The sequence of this T cell receptor (beta chain) was determined in a study of cytomegalovirus exposure and HLA in healthy donors. Vbeta (60) and Jbeta (13) primers were used in the PCR. TCRdb's table, derived via immunoSEQ multiplex PCR, lists solely in-frame clones and lacks some. In the table there are 130,000 to 150,000 clones, roughly 80% of which are singletons. Study-wide results and caveats: Published work reported that the classifier diagnosed cytomegalovirus status with high specificity and sensitivity.

Germline V gene data show CDR1 as MGHRA and CDR2 as YSYEKL. Trimming removed 0 bases at V and 2 bases at J, with 11 bases between. The CDR3 totals 15 residues. As for this clone: What it binds is unknown.

The TCR sequence derives from a male donor in good health and CMV-seronegative. Specimen: PBMCs. V gene TRBV4-1 combines with J gene TRBJ2-7; no clear D gene. CDR3 protein: CASSQDLGGAYEQYF. CDR3 sequence (DNA): TGCGCCAGCAGCCAAGACCTTGGCGGAGCCTACGAGCAGTACTTC.